What follows are 6 T cell receptor beta chains derived from one specimen sequenced in a study of T cell responses to AZD1222 COVID-19 vaccine. TCRdb keeps only in-frame clones here, not all; method: immunoSEQ multiplex PCR. The sample holds 95,000 to 150,000 clones, more than 70% seen once. Source: peripheral blood, taken on day 0 of AZD1222 vaccination. These receptors came from an adult in good health.

V and J are TRBV20-1 and TRBJ2-6; D not certain. This CDR3 has 16 residues. Germline assignment: CDR1 DFQATT and CDR2 SNEGSKA (reference sequence). Between the trimmed V and J ends, which lost 3 bases and 0 bases, there was a span of 12 bases. The CDR3 DNA follows: TGCAGTGCTAGTTTTGGGTTTCTCTCTGGGGCCAACGTCCTGACTTTC. This sequence encodes CSASFGFLSGANVLTF.

This rearrangement joins TRBV18 to TRBJ1-1, with 7 bases that match TRBD1. The CDR3 totals 16 residues. V gave up 3 bases and J gave up 4 bases; unmatched junction bases: 11. CDR1 and CDR2 from the germline V gene are KGHSH and LQKENI. The CDR3 region is CASSPQRQGQGTEAFF. DNA of the CDR3: TGTGCCAGCTCACCGCAGAGACAGGGCCAGGGCACTGAAGCTTTCTTT.

V is TRBV11-1 and J is TRBJ1-1; 7 bases map to TRBD1. The CDR3 is 14 amino acids. CDR1 SGHAT and CDR2 FQDESV come from the germline V gene (reference sequence). V was pared by 2 bases and J by 9 bases, with 9 bases of the junction left unmatched. CDR3 protein: CASSLLTWGQKAFF. In DNA, the CDR3 is TGTGCCAGCAGCTTATTGACTTGGGGACAGAAAGCTTTCTTT.

The V and J genes are TRBV12-3 or TRBV12-4 and TRBJ1-5; D is unresolved. The CDR3 has 13 amino acids. Trimming took 5 bases from V and 4 from J, leaving 9 bases between them. CDR3 loop: CASSPFLNQPQHF. The CDR3 DNA follows: TGTGCCAGCAGTCCCTTCCTAAATCAGCCCCAGCATTTT.

This clone is a singleton in its sample. V and J are TRBV6-2 or TRBV6-3 and TRBJ2-5, with TRBD1 matching over 7 bases. V lost 6 bases to trimming and J lost 2 bases; unmatched junction nucleotides: 6. There are 14 residues in the CDR3. Germline V lookup: CDR1 MNHEY, CDR2 SVGEGT. The CDR3 DNA follows: TGTGCCAGCAGCATCGACAGGGCTCAAGAGACCCAGTACTTC. Protein product: CASSIDRAQETQYF.

V is TRBV12-3 or TRBV12-4 and J is TRBJ1-1; D may be TRBD1 (5 bases). Trimming stripped 2 bases from V and 11 bases from J, with 15 bases between. The CDR3 contains 13 residues. CDR3 DNA sequence: TGTGCCAGCAGTTTAAGGGGTGGGGTTAGCGCTTTCTTT. It yields the protein CASSLRGGVSAFF.